This T cell receptor beta chain came from a study of shared clonotypes between healthy human individuals. Terminally differentiated effector memory CD45RA+ cells were excluded by CCR7 positive selection of CD45RO-negative cells. Sequencing used immunoSEQ multiplex PCR; TCRdb keeps in-frame clones, though not all of them. The sample lists about 1,800,000 clones, approximately 94% seen once, with 1% to 1.5% in the top ten. Material for sequencing was naive CD8+ T cells sorted from blood. The receptor was isolated from a man between 18 and 35 years old in good health.

The CDR3 nucleotides are TGTGCCAGCAGCTCAATTTTGGGGTACACTGAAGCTTTCTTT. Translation gives CASSSILGYTEAFF. V and J are TRBV7-9 and TRBJ1-1; D not resolved. The V and J ends lost 4 bases and 3 bases respectively, with 12 bases between them. The CDR3 has 14 amino acids. Germline CDR1 is SEHNR and CDR2 is FQNEAQ (reference sequence).